The source of this T cell receptor beta chain is a study of shared T cell receptors in the human thymus. Germline V gene data show CDR1 as SGHTA and CDR2 as FQGNSA. The CDR3 is 15 residues long. After removal of 5 bases from V and 10 bases from J, the junction contained 7 bases not matched to a gene. Sequencing used immunoSEQ multiplex PCR; TCRdb keeps in-frame clones, though not all of them. The sample has 700,000 or so clones, around 85% seen once; the top ten hold about 0.011%. These data also featured in a second study, about human thymus T cells. That source reports: Finnish infants who were healthy and having corrective surgery for congenital heart defects made up the donors. Thymic resections from corrective heart surgery supplied the tissue.

The sequence derives from a girl under three years old with a congenital heart defect. What was sequenced was thymocytes. The chain uses TRBV7-2 and TRBJ2-1, with 14 bases fitting TRBD2. CDR3: CASSTARTSGGEQFF. CDR3 DNA sequence: TGTGCCAGCAGCACAGCGAGGACTAGCGGGGGGGAGCAGTTCTTC.